This TCR beta chain was sequenced in a study of human T cells and chemical hapten exposure. This clonotype occurred a few times. Described time point: patch test 2, 6 weeks after DPC sensitization. Treatment: therapeutic diphenylcyclopropenone sensitization with weekly scalp DPC. TCRdb ran MiXCR on the RACE reads and lists one entry per CDR3 protein. The sample lists approximately 120,000 distinct CDR3 sequences, roughly 10% occurring once. With 2 bases removed from V and 2 bases from J, the gap between germline ends came to 12 bases. The CDR3 contains 15 residues. Germline V gene sequence: CDR1 MNHEY, CDR2 SVGEGT.

The clonotype comes from a woman aged 40 to 50 with alopecia areata. Some clones in this sample may be carry-over from other donors' samples. Specimen: whole blood, collected in connection with sensitization to the hapten diphenylcyclopropenone (DPC). V gene TRBV6-2 or TRBV6-3 combines with J gene TRBJ2-5; D is unclear. The CDR3 DNA is TGTGCCAGCAGTTACATCGGCAGAGAACAAGAGACCCAGTACTTC. It encodes CASSYIGREQETQYF.